The rows below give T cell receptor beta chains drawn from one sample of a study of blood T cell repertoires in COVID-19. Using immunoSEQ multiplex PCR, the repertoire was profiled, and TCRdb retains in-frame clones only, with some absent. In the table there are fewer than 250,000 clones, around 89% of which are singletons. The sample was peripheral blood. The receptors were gathered from a woman in her forties with acute or convalescent COVID-19. CDR3s include the opening cysteine and the closing phenylalanine or tryptophan. Fields, in order: D gene, V gene, CDR3 length, J gene, clone size, CDR3 DNA, CDR3 protein. D genes are given only for firm matches. Expanded clones get a size class; other rows say once, few or many, or leave the size out.

D gene: -; V gene: TRBV2; CDR3 length: 13; J gene: TRBJ1-2; clone size: -; CDR3 DNA: TGTGCCAGCAGTGCGTCCGGGAACTATGGCTACACCTTC; CDR3 protein: CASSASGNYGYTF
D gene: TRBD1; V gene: TRBV6-2/TRBV6-3; CDR3 length: 16; J gene: TRBJ1-4; clone size: once; CDR3 DNA: TGTGCCAGCAGTTACTCCCCGGGACAGCTCAATGAAAAACTGTTTTTT; CDR3 protein: CASSYSPGQLNEKLFF
D gene: -; V gene: TRBV12-3/TRBV12-4; CDR3 length: 12; J gene: TRBJ1-6; clone size: -; CDR3 DNA: TGTGCCAGCCGCGGGATGAATTCACCCCTCCACTTT; CDR3 protein: CASRGMNSPLHF
D gene: -; V gene: TRBV9; CDR3 length: 13; J gene: TRBJ1-4; clone size: -; CDR3 DNA: TGTGCCAGCAGCGGGGGAGGGAATGAAAAACTGTTTTTT; CDR3 protein: CASSGGGNEKLFF
D gene: TRBD1; V gene: TRBV19; CDR3 length: 17; J gene: TRBJ1-4; clone size: -; CDR3 DNA: TGTGCCAGTAGCTGGACAGGGAAATCTACAACTAATGAAAAACTGTTTTTT; CDR3 protein: CASSWTGKSTTNEKLFF
D gene: -; V gene: TRBV7-9; CDR3 length: 14; J gene: TRBJ1-1; clone size: -; CDR3 DNA: TGTGCCAGCAGCTTGCGGGGTTCGAACACTGAAGCTTTCTTT; CDR3 protein: CASSLRGSNTEAFF
D gene: TRBD1; V gene: TRBV3-1/TRBV3-2; CDR3 length: 15; J gene: TRBJ1-5; clone size: -; CDR3 DNA: TGTGCCAGCAGCCGCACAGGGGGCGGCAATCAGCCCCAGCATTTT; CDR3 protein: CASSRTGGGNQPQHF
D gene: -; V gene: TRBV6-5; CDR3 length: 13; J gene: TRBJ1-6; clone size: -; CDR3 DNA: TGTGCCAGCAAACTAGACGGCGATTCACCCCTCCACTTT; CDR3 protein: CASKLDGDSPLHF
D gene: TRBD2; V gene: TRBV9; CDR3 length: 15; J gene: TRBJ2-2; clone size: -; CDR3 DNA: TGTGCCAGCAGCGTTAGCGGGGGGAACACCGGGGAGCTGTTTTTT; CDR3 protein: CASSVSGGNTGELFF
D gene: TRBD1; V gene: TRBV14; CDR3 length: 15; J gene: TRBJ1-1; clone size: -; CDR3 DNA: TGTGCCAGCAGCCGGGACAGGGGGCAAGGCACTGAAGCTTTCTTT; CDR3 protein: CASSRDRGQGTEAFF
D gene: TRBD1; V gene: TRBV6-6; CDR3 length: 16; J gene: TRBJ2-3; clone size: -; CDR3 DNA: TGTGCCAGCAGTCGGCCGGGACAGGGGGCCGAAGATACGCAGTATTTT; CDR3 protein: CASSRPGQGAEDTQYF
D gene: -; V gene: TRBV18; CDR3 length: 17; J gene: TRBJ1-3; clone size: -; CDR3 DNA: TGTGCCAGCTCACCGCGGCCAGGGACTAACTCTGGAAACACCATATATTTT; CDR3 protein: CASSPRPGTNSGNTIYF
D gene: -; V gene: TRBV29-1; CDR3 length: 15; J gene: TRBJ2-2; clone size: -; CDR3 DNA: TGCAGCGTTGAAGAGAGTGACACTTTCACCGGGGAGCTGTTTTTT; CDR3 protein: CSVEESDTFTGELFF
D gene: TRBD2; V gene: TRBV3-1/TRBV3-2; CDR3 length: 15; J gene: TRBJ2-3; clone size: -; CDR3 DNA: TGTGCCAGCAGCCCCGGGACTAGCGGGGGATATACGCAGTATTTT; CDR3 protein: CASSPGTSGGYTQYF
D gene: -; V gene: TRBV11-1; CDR3 length: 16; J gene: TRBJ2-4; clone size: -; CDR3 DNA: TGTGCCAGCAGCTTAGCCCGAGGACTTTACGGAAACATTCAGTACTTC; CDR3 protein: CASSLARGLYGNIQYF
D gene: TRBD1; V gene: TRBV7-7; CDR3 length: 15; J gene: TRBJ1-1; clone size: -; CDR3 DNA: TGTGCCAGCAGCCCGGTCCCGGCAGGGACAGCTGAAGCTTTCTTT; CDR3 protein: CASSPVPAGTAEAFF
D gene: TRBD1; V gene: TRBV24-1; CDR3 length: 12; J gene: TRBJ2-1; clone size: once; CDR3 DNA: TGTGCCACCATGGGACAGCCCAATGAGCAGTTCTTC; CDR3 protein: CATMGQPNEQFF
D gene: TRBD1; V gene: TRBV5-1; CDR3 length: 14; J gene: TRBJ1-2; clone size: -; CDR3 DNA: TGCGCCAGCAACACGGGACAGCTAAACTATGGCTACACCTTC; CDR3 protein: CASNTGQLNYGYTF